This is a list of T cell receptor beta chains from one sample in a study of T cell repertoires in cytomegalovirus infection. Antigen specificity for these receptors is unknown. Using its own MiXCR run on the reads, TCRdb lists one record per CDR3 protein. The table has around 710,000 distinct CDR3 sequences, roughly 28% seen once. Sample: cultured CD8+ T cells from PBMCs, taken from culture after CMV antigen stimulation. The receptor set was obtained from a human donor in good health (CMV status not recorded). Some clones in this sample may be carry-over from other donors' samples. Both conserved end residues are part of each CDR3. D genes are given only for firm matches. A clone size is listed for some rows: how often the clone was seen (once, few, many), or a class if it is expanded.

14	TRBV4-1	TRBJ1-2	-	few	CASSPLGGSYGYTF	TGCGCCAGCAGCCCCCTCGGGGGTAGCTATGGCTACACCTTC
18	TRBV27	TRBJ2-3	TRBD1	few	CASSPHRGTGGSRDTQYF	TGTGCCAGCAGCCCTCACAGGGGGACAGGGGGTTCGCGAGATACGCAGTATTTT
14	TRBV12-3/TRBV12-4	TRBJ1-1	-	-	CASNHEFPNTEAFF	TGTGCCAGCAACCATGAGTTTCCGAACACTGAAGCTTTCTTT
15	TRBV2	TRBJ2-1	-	-	CASSEAPGPYNEQFF	TGTGCCAGCAGTGAAGCGCCAGGGCCCTACAATGAGCAGTTCTTC
13	TRBV10-3	TRBJ1-1	-	few	CAISVSGNTEAFF	TGTGCCATCAGTGTATCAGGGAACACTGAAGCTTTCTTT
15	TRBV7-6	TRBJ1-1	TRBD1	many	CASSFRTGDGTEAFF	TGTGCCAGCAGCTTCCGGACAGGGGACGGCACTGAAGCTTTCTTT
13	TRBV7-6	TRBJ2-3	-	few	CASSPRGSDTQYF	TGTGCCAGCAGCCCAAGAGGGTCAGATACGCAGTATTTT
15	TRBV12-3/TRBV12-4	TRBJ1-5	-	few	CASTVAGGRLQPQHF	TGTGCCAGCACCGTAGCCGGTGGCCGCCTTCAGCCCCAGCATTTT
16	TRBV19	TRBJ1-1	-	-	CASSIGPGLMNTEAFF	TGTGCCAGTAGTATAGGGCCAGGGCTAATGAACACTGAAGCTTTCTTT
15	TRBV13	TRBJ2-1	TRBD2	-	CASSGRLAGRNEQFF	TGTGCCAGCAGCGGGAGGCTAGCGGGGAGAAATGAGCAGTTCTTC
14	TRBV11-1	TRBJ2-2	-	many	CASSRRGATGELFF	TGTGCCAGCAGCCGAAGGGGGGCCACCGGGGAGCTGTTTTTT
17	TRBV4-1	TRBJ2-1	TRBD1	many	CASSHGQGYSSYNEQFF	TGCGCCAGCAGCCATGGACAGGGATATTCATCCTACAATGAGCAGTTCTTC
12	TRBV29-1	TRBJ2-7	-	few	CSAMGAGYEQYF	TGCAGCGCCATGGGGGCTGGCTACGAGCAGTACTTC
13	TRBV6-5	TRBJ2-2	-	few	CASSYQQTGELFF	TGTGCCAGCAGTTACCAACAAACCGGGGAGCTGTTTTTT
13	TRBV7-7	TRBJ2-1	-	many	CASSLSNYNEQFF	TGTGCTAGCAGCTTAAGCAACTACAATGAGCAGTTCTTC
10	TRBV6-6	TRBJ2-1	-	few	CASLGNEQFF	TGTGCCAGCTTAGGCAATGAGCAGTTCTTC
16	TRBV4-1	TRBJ2-1	-	-	CASSQESPVVYNEQFF	TGCGCCAGCAGCCAAGAATCACCGGTGGTCTACAATGAGCAGTTCTTC
16	TRBV27	TRBJ1-2	-	few	CASSLSWEGLMYGYTF	TGTGCCAGCAGTTTATCGTGGGAGGGGCTGATGTATGGCTACACCTTC